The next 32 T cell receptor beta chains were all read from a single sample in a study of T cells in Graves' hyperthyroidism and ophthalmopathy. Authors of the study amplified TCR beta CDR3 regions from RNA transcripts. HTBI primers drove first-round RT-PCR of the TCR CDR3. TCRdb reprocessed the multiplex PCR reads with MiXCR, giving one entry per CDR3 protein. The sample lists 600,000 to 900,000 distinct CDR3 sequences, around 15% seen once, with under 10% in the top ten. The sequenced material came from blood. The receptor set was obtained from a man aged 18 to 30 with Graves' hyperthyroidism.

This clonotype was seen repeatedly, ten times or more. The chain is built from TRBV28 and TRBJ1-5, with D tentatively TRBD1 (5 bases). Looked up from germline, CDR1 is MDHEN and CDR2 is SYDVKM. This CDR3 spans 16 amino acids. Trimming pared 2 bases from V and 3 bases from J, leaving 14 bases between. Here the CDR3 DNA reads TGTGCCAGCAGTTTACGTGGTCGAGGGGCCAATCAGCCCCAGCATTTT. Translated: CASSLRGRGANQPQHF. Combining the CDR3 with reference TRBV28 and TRBJ1-5 gives the whole variable domain DVKVTQSSRYLVKRTGEKVFLECVQDMDHENMFWYRQDPGLGLRLIYFSYDVKMKEKGDIPEGYSVSREKKERFSLILESASTNQTSMYLCASSLRGRGANQPQHFGDGTRLSIL.

As for this clonotype: A junction end diverges from the germline sequence, so it may reflect a read error. The genes are TRBV20-1 and TRBJ2-3; D not resolved. CDR1 DFQATT and CDR2 SNEGSKA come from the germline V gene (reference sequence). The CDR3 length is 15 residues. The CDR3 region has the DNA TGCAGTGCTAGAGATATGGGCCAACACACAGATACGCGGTATTTT. Its protein product is CSARDMGQHTDTRYF.

This clonotype was recorded at least ten times. The rearrangement links TRBV5-1 to TRBJ2-2; unclear D gene. Germline V gene sequence: CDR1 SGHRS, CDR2 YFSETQ. The CDR3 loop spans 12 amino acids. V was clipped by 4 bases and J by 7 bases, with 8 bases between them. The CDR3 coding sequence is TGCGCCAGCAGCCCGGACGGCGGGGAGCTGTTTTTT. Translation: CASSPDGGELFF.

The V gene is TRBV12-3 or TRBV12-4, the J gene TRBJ2-2; TRBD1 might be the D (5 bases). The germline V and J ends were trimmed by 6 bases and 4 bases, with 12 bases remaining between them. This CDR3 has 14 residues. DNA for the CDR3: TGTGCCAGCAGGCCTTCGACAGCCACCGGGGAGCTGTTTTTT. Translation gives CASRPSTATGELFF.

The chain carries TRBV28 and TRBJ2-6; 9 nucleotides align to TRBD2. Germline CDR1 MDHEN, CDR2 SYDVKM. This CDR3 contains 17 residues. The V segment lost 9 bases and the J segment 0 bases; nucleotides outside the gene matches: 9. CDR3 bases: TGTGCCAGTCAGGGCGGGGGGGGCCGCTCTGGGGCCAACGTCCTGACTTTC. Protein product: CASQGGGGRSGANVLTF.

CDR3 region: CSARAGGLAGGPGETQYF. The CDR3 nucleotides are TGCAGTGCTAGAGCCGGGGGACTAGCGGGAGGGCCCGGAGAGACCCAGTACTTC. The chain recombines TRBV20-1 with TRBJ2-5; 16 bases fit TRBD2. This CDR3 is built from 18 residues. Trimming took 1 base from V and 4 from J; bases not matched to a gene: 9. CDR1 and CDR2 from the germline V gene are DFQATT and SNEGSKA (reference sequence).

This rearrangement joins TRBV11-3 to TRBJ2-7, with D possibly TRBD1 on 6 matching bases. Germline CDR1 SGHNT, CDR2 YENEEA. The CDR3 is 12 residues long. V was clipped by 5 bases and J by 3 bases, with 8 bases between them. This CDR3 reads CASSAQGYEQYF. The CDR3 DNA reads TGTGCCAGCAGCGCACAGGGCTACGAGCAGTACTTC.

The CDR3 loop reads CASSASGRWTGELFF. As DNA, the CDR3 is TGTGCCAGCAGTGCTAGCGGGAGATGGACCGGGGAGCTGTTTTTT. The V call is TRBV6-1, the J call TRBJ2-2, with 10 bases lining up with TRBD2. With V trimmed by 4 bases and J by 5 bases, 4 bases remained unmatched. The CDR3 loop spans 15 amino acids. Per germline, CDR1 MNHNS and CDR2 SASEGT.

This clonotype was counted ten times or more. The chain joins TRBV7-8 to TRBJ2-3; D may be TRBD1 or TRBD2 (5 bases each). From germline, CDR1 is SGHVS and CDR2 FQNEAQ. V was trimmed by 5 bases and J by 5 bases, leaving 20 bases between them. The CDR3 loop spans 16 amino acids. CDR3 sequence: CASSLLDVGDGDTQYF. CDR3 in DNA: TGTGCCAGCAGCCTATTGGACGTAGGGGACGGAGATACGCAGTATTTT.

This clonotype was seen repeatedly, ten times or more. One end of the junction does not line up with germline, which may come from a read error. The V and J genes are TRBV28 and TRBJ1-2; D unclear. Germline V CDR1 and CDR2: MDHEN, SYDVKM. The CDR3 contains 15 residues. The CDR3 region is CASGLGGNPNYGYTF. The CDR3 DNA follows: TGTGCCAGCGGTTTAGGAGGCAACCCTAACTATGGCTACACCTTC.

The V call is TRBV28, the J call TRBJ2-7; D might be TRBD1 (6 bases). Trimming left V 7 bases short and J 4 bases short, with 11 bases between. CDR3 length: 12 amino acids. Looked up from germline, CDR1 is MDHEN and CDR2 is SYDVKM. The DNA of the CDR3 is TGTGCCAGCAACCCACAGGGTTACGAGCAGTACTTC. Translated, it gives CASNPQGYEQYF.

V is TRBV20-1 and J is TRBJ2-1; TRBD2 aligns across 16 bases. CDR3 length equals 21 residues. Germline loops: CDR1 DFQATT, CDR2 SNEGSKA (reference sequence). The V segment lost 1 base and the J segment 8 bases; nucleotides outside the gene matches: 20. The CDR3 reads CSARAPSGLAGGRLLGHEQFF. The DNA of the CDR3 is TGCAGTGCTAGAGCCCCGTCGGGACTAGCGGGAGGGCGACTCCTGGGGCATGAGCAGTTCTTC.

This clonotype was found many times. The CDR3 spells CASSLTPGQGDPTKNIQYF. The CDR3 DNA sequence: TGTGCCAGCAGTCTTACCCCGGGACAGGGTGATCCCACCAAAAACATTCAGTACTTC. This sequence joins TRBV27 and TRBJ2-4; 9 nucleotides agree with TRBD1. The CDR3 has 19 amino acids. The germline gives CDR1 MNHEY, CDR2 SMNVEV (reference sequence). With 5 bases clipped from V and 2 bases from J, the junction kept 16 bases outside the gene matches.

This clonotype was observed a few times. This sequence joins TRBV4-1 and TRBJ1-2, with 7 bases identical to TRBD1. The CDR3 has 20 amino acids. Germline CDR1 and CDR2: MGHRA and YSYEKL. V was clipped by 2 bases and J by 3 bases; unmatched bases: 21. The CDR3 coding sequence is TGCGCCAGCAGCCAAAAAGTGGCTCGGGACAGTCGAAGGCTCGACTATGGCTACACCTTC. It is translated as CASSQKVARDSRRLDYGYTF.

A few counts support this clonotype. The chain links TRBV3-1 to TRBJ2-5; 7 nucleotides align to TRBD2. V shed 4 bases and J 5 bases; nucleotides not matched to a gene: 16. This CDR3 comprises 17 residues. Germline CDR1 reads LGHDT; CDR2 reads YNNKEL (reference sequence). Written as DNA, the CDR3 is TGTGCCAGCAGCCCCTCCTCAAGGCTAGCGGCTTGGGAGACCCAGTACTTC. Translated, it gives CASSPSSRLAAWETQYF.

This clonotype was seen at least ten times. This chain links TRBV2 with TRBJ2-7, with D unclear. The CDR3 totals 12 residues. Germline CDR1 reads SNHLY; CDR2 reads FYNNEI. V was cut by 4 bases and J by 3 bases, with 7 bases left in between. CDR3 region: CASSVPGYEQYF. CDR3 sequence (DNA): TGTGCCAGCAGTGTGCCGGGCTACGAGCAGTACTTC.

This clonotype was seen repeatedly, ten times or more. V usage is TRBV30 and J usage is TRBJ2-7, with no clear D. Trimming left V 3 bases short and J 4 bases short, with 7 bases between. This CDR3 spans 11 amino acids. CDR1 and CDR2 (germline): GTSNPN, SVGIG (reference sequence). CDR3 sequence: CAWRVTYEQYF. The CDR3 DNA follows: TGTGCCTGGAGGGTGACGTACGAGCAGTACTTC.

The chain uses TRBV14 and TRBJ2-1; D gene uncertain. From germline, CDR1 is SGHDN and CDR2 FVKESK. This CDR3 has 14 residues. V was cut by 0 bases and J by 8 bases, with 11 bases left in between. The CDR3: CASSQDPVVDEQFF. CDR3 nucleotides: TGTGCCAGCAGCCAAGATCCAGTAGTGGATGAGCAGTTCTTC.

J is TRBJ2-1 and V is TRBV6-4; possible D gene TRBD2, 5 bases. Near its end, the DNA agrees better with TRBJ2-7, so the J call may be wrong. The germline V gene encodes CDR1 MRHNA and CDR2 SNTAGT. CDR3 length equals 13 residues. CDR3 sequence (DNA): TGTGCCAGCTTTCGGTCGGGGAGCAATGAGCAGTACTTC. It encodes CASFRSGSNEQYF.

This clonotype occurred many times. The chain couples TRBV20-1 to TRBJ1-1; weak D call: TRBD1 (5 bases). Trimming pared 0 bases from V and 0 bases from J, leaving 8 bases between. Germline loops: CDR1 DFQATT, CDR2 SNEGSKA (reference sequence). CDR3 size: 14 residues. In DNA form, the CDR3 reads TGCAGTGCTAGAGATGGGGGATTGAACACTGAAGCTTTCTTT. This gives the protein CSARDGGLNTEAFF.

J is TRBJ1-5 and V is TRBV6-1; perhaps TRBD1 as D (6 bases). The CDR3 sequence is 15 residues long. Germline V gene data show CDR1 as MNHNS and CDR2 as SASEGT. The V end was cut by 6 bases, the J end by 3 bases, with 15 bases between. The CDR3 here is CASRVWTETNQPQHF. The CDR3 nucleotides read TGTGCCAGCAGAGTCTGGACAGAGACCAATCAGCCCCAGCATTTT.

This clonotype has just a few counts. The chain employs TRBV25-1 and TRBJ2-7; possible D gene TRBD1, 6 bases. CDR3 length: 13 amino acids. The V end was cut by 2 bases, the J end by 7 bases, with 12 bases between. CDR1 is MGHDK and CDR2 is SYGVNS in the germline V gene. The CDR3 DNA sequence: TGTGCCAGCAGTGAACCAGGGGCACTAGAGCAGTACTTC. Its translation is CASSEPGALEQYF.

This sequence joins TRBV6-5 and TRBJ2-1; 7 nucleotides agree with TRBD1. Trimming removed 2 bases from V and 8 bases from J; junction bases left unmatched: 9. The germline gives CDR1 MNHEY, CDR2 SVGAGI. The CDR3 is made up of 15 amino acids. The chain's CDR3 is CASSYRAGGVDEQFF. CDR3 DNA sequence: TGTGCCAGCAGTTACCGGGCAGGGGGTGTTGATGAGCAGTTCTTC.

This clonotype was recorded many times. This rearrangement joins TRBV28 to TRBJ2-3; 9 positions agree with TRBD2. Unmatched junction bases numbered 7, after V lost 3 bases and J lost 0 bases. Germline V CDR1 and CDR2: MDHEN, SYDVKM. CDR3 length: 17 amino acids. For the CDR3, the DNA is TGTGCCAGCAGTTTTCCCCGCCTAGCGGGGAGCACAGATACGCAGTATTTT. It specifies CASSFPRLAGSTDTQYF.

This clonotype occurred many times. The gene calls are TRBV6-2 or TRBV6-3 and TRBJ2-7; 10 bases agree with TRBD2. CDR3 length: 16 residues. Germline assignment: CDR1 MNHEY and CDR2 SVGEGT. The V and J ends lost 6 bases and 6 bases, in that order; junction bases with no gene match: 14. The DNA for the CDR3 is TGTGCCAGCAGCTACGGTCTAGCGGGAGCGCAGCGCGAGCAGTACTTC. This codes for CASSYGLAGAQREQYF.

The chain links TRBV20-1 to TRBJ2-4; 7 bases match TRBD2. CDR3 length: 15 amino acids. The trim removed 3 bases at V and 1 base at J, leaving 6 bases unmatched. Germline V gene sequence: CDR1 DFQATT, CDR2 SNEGSKA (reference sequence). CDR3 nucleotide sequence: TGCAGTGCTAGTCATCCTAGCGGTGCCAAAAACATTCAGTACTTC. Translation: CSASHPSGAKNIQYF.

This clonotype occurred a few times. The chain recombines TRBV2 with TRBJ2-7, with 11 positions matching TRBD2. This CDR3 is 16 amino acids long. Germline V CDR1 and CDR2: SNHLY, FYNNEI. The J segment lost 0 bases and the V segment lost 3 bases, leaving 4 bases of the junction unmatched. For the CDR3, the DNA is TGTGCCAGCAGTGAGGGACTAGCGGCTAGCTCCTACGAGCAGTACTTC. Residues: CASSEGLAASSYEQYF.

In this sample, this clonotype turned up many times. This chain links TRBV6-1 with TRBJ2-7, with 9 positions matching TRBD2. CDR1 MNHNS and CDR2 SASEGT come from the germline V gene. The CDR3 contains 15 residues. Germline trimming cut 0 bases from V and 5 bases from J; bases unmatched to any gene: 5. CDR3 sequence (DNA): TGTGCCAGCAGTGAAGCTAGCGGGAGTAAAAACGAGCAGTACTTC. This encodes CASSEASGSKNEQYF.

The chain has TRBV20-1 and TRBJ2-1; 8 bases map to TRBD1. CDR3 length: 13 residues. Losses at the gene ends were 3 bases for V and 11 bases for J; bases not matched to a gene: 9. Germline V gene sequence: CDR1 DFQATT, CDR2 SNEGSKA (reference sequence). CDR3 in DNA: TGCAGTGCTAGGAACTACAGGGGGTCTCAGCAGTTCTTC. Amino acids: CSARNYRGSQQFF.

This clonotype has more than one count but fewer than ten. V gene TRBV14 combines with J gene TRBJ2-7; no clear D. CDR3 length: 18 residues. V gave up 1 base and J gave up 4 bases, with 23 bases separating them. The V gene's germline CDR1 is SGHDN and CDR2 FVKESK. The CDR3 region has the DNA TGTGCCAGCAGCCAAGCACGAAACAAGGAAGAACTTACATACGAGCAGTACTTC. This sequence encodes CASSQARNKEELTYEQYF.

The chain recombines TRBV20-1 with TRBJ2-1; 10 positions agree with TRBD2. This CDR3 spans 14 amino acids. The V gene's germline CDR1 is DFQATT and CDR2 SNEGSKA (reference sequence). The V gene end was trimmed by 6 bases and the J gene end by 11 bases; junction bases not matched to a gene: 13. The CDR3 DNA is TGCAGTGCGCCATCTAGCGGGAGAACCCTTCAGCAGTTCTTC. As protein: CSAPSSGRTLQQFF.

The CDR3 sequence is CASSQGGQIGYGYTF. The CDR3 nucleotides are TGTGCCAGCAGCCAAGGGGGACAGATAGGTTATGGCTACACCTTC. J is TRBJ1-2 and V is TRBV4-2; 7 bases map to TRBD1. In germline, CDR1 is LGHNA, CDR2 YNFKEQ. V dropped 1 base and J dropped 5; count of bases not matched to a gene: 7. The CDR3 extends over 15 amino acids.